A selection of T cell receptor beta chains follows, all from one sample in a study of T-cell memory formation after mild COVID-19. TCRdb called the 5' RACE reads again in MiXCR, with one record for every CDR3 protein. The data show 300,000 to 400,000 distinct CDR3 sequences, with 20% to 25% seen just once and about 12% held by the top ten. Sequencing was performed on PBMCs or a T cell subset sorted from them (not recorded which). Every receptor here comes from an adult woman who had mild COVID-19 (a few samples of this study predate the infection). Cell type and time point are not known. Both conserved end residues are part of each CDR3. D genes are given only for firm matches. Clone size is given for some rows only: seen once, a few or many times, or a class if the clone is expanded.

clone size	D gene	V gene	J gene	CDR3 protein	CDR3 DNA
NA	TRBD2	TRBV20-1	TRBJ2-1	CSARAGGAYEQFF	TGCAGTGCTAGAGCGGGGGGGGCGTATGAGCAGTTCTTC
NA	NA	TRBV7-6	TRBJ2-5	CASSLAVGGWETQYF	TGTGCCAGCAGCTTAGCCGTGGGGGGCTGGGAGACCCAGTACTTC
NA	TRBD1	TRBV7-8	TRBJ1-2	CASSPPGQHFYGYTF	TGTGCCAGCAGCCCTCCGGGACAGCACTTCTATGGCTACACCTTC
NA	TRBD2	TRBV6-1	TRBJ2-5	CASRLLAGGLVETQYF	TGTGCCAGCAGATTACTAGCGGGGGGGCTCGTAGAGACCCAGTACTTC
few	NA	TRBV9	TRBJ2-7	CASSTTAVGEQYF	TGTGCCAGCAGCACAACGGCCGTAGGCGAGCAGTACTTC
NA	NA	TRBV7-9	TRBJ1-1	CASSSSDGNTEAFF	TGTGCCAGCAGCTCCTCGGACGGGAACACTGAAGCTTTCTTT
NA	NA	TRBV20-1	TRBJ1-2	CSARVPMVGYGYTF	TGCAGTGCTAGAGTCCCCATGGTGGGCTATGGCTACACCTTC
NA	NA	TRBV12-3/TRBV12-4	TRBJ1-5	CASSLRTKQHF	TGTGCCAGCAGTCTGCGGACAAAGCAGCATTTT
NA	NA	TRBV7-9	TRBJ2-2	CASSRRSFENTGELFF	TGTGCCAGCAGCAGACGAAGTTTTGAGAACACCGGGGAGCTGTTTTTT
many	NA	TRBV2	TRBJ2-7	CASSEALGPYEQYF	TGTGCCAGCAGTGAAGCGCTTGGCCCCTACGAGCAGTACTTC
NA	NA	TRBV11-2	TRBJ2-7	CASSLQGGEQYF	TGTGCCAGCAGCTTACAGGGAGGCGAGCAGTACTTC
NA	TRBD2	TRBV4-2	TRBJ2-7	CASSQGRLAGVAEQYF	TGTGCCAGCAGCCAAGGTAGACTAGCGGGAGTAGCCGAGCAGTACTTC
few	TRBD1	TRBV3-1	TRBJ2-1	CASSQSTGGWNEQFF	TGTGCCAGCAGCCAGTCGACAGGGGGCTGGAATGAGCAGTTCTTC
NA	NA	TRBV10-3	TRBJ2-5	CAISAAGYQETQYF	TGTGCCATCAGTGCTGCTGGGTACCAAGAGACCCAGTACTTC
NA	NA	TRBV5-1	TRBJ1-2	CASSTISQGNYGYTF	TGCGCCAGCAGCACGATCTCTCAGGGGAACTATGGCTACACCTTC
NA	NA	TRBV3-1	TRBJ1-2	CASSQGGLYGYTF	TGTGCCAGCAGCCAAGGTGGACTCTATGGCTACACCTTC
few	TRBD1	TRBV6-4	TRBJ1-6	CASSAGQDNSPLHF	TGTGCCAGCAGCGCCGGACAGGATAATTCACCCCTCCACTTT
NA	NA	TRBV4-1	TRBJ1-2	CASSQDSYGGRDYGYTF	TGCGCCAGCAGCCAAGATTCATACGGGGGGCGCGACTATGGCTACACCTTC
few	NA	TRBV6-5	TRBJ2-7	CASAGTEYYEQYF	TGTGCCAGCGCCGGGACGGAATACTACGAGCAGTACTTC
few	NA	TRBV15	TRBJ2-4	CATSHLSGGADIQYF	TGTGCCACCAGCCACCTTTCTGGGGGGGCGGACATTCAGTACTTC
few	NA	TRBV29-1	TRBJ2-7	CSVGTDTHYEQYF	TGCAGCGTTGGGACGGACACCCACTACGAGCAGTACTTC
NA	NA	TRBV2	TRBJ2-2	CASNGPNTGELFF	TGTGCCAGCAACGGCCCGAACACCGGGGAGCTGTTTTTT
NA	NA	TRBV7-9	TRBJ2-7	CASSSSTGRDSYEQYF	TGTGCCAGCAGCTCCTCCACCGGTAGGGACTCCTACGAGCAGTACTTC